Here is one T cell receptor (beta chain) with its context. The sample belongs to a study of blood T cell repertoires in COVID-19. Study background: Nucleic acid was either cDNA or gDNA, and it came from T cells, B-cell-depleted T cells, or PBMCs.

CDR1 is DFQATT, CDR2 SNEGSKA, per germline (reference sequence). The CDR3 sequence is 13 residues long. After removal of 3 bases from V and 6 bases from J, the junction contained 4 bases not matched to a gene. Clones were read by immunoSEQ multiplex PCR, and TCRdb kept only the in-frame ones, dropping some. The table lists a few hundred thousand clones, 70% to 90% of them singletons. The V gene is TRBV20-1, the J gene TRBJ1-2, with 10 nucleotides matching TRBD1. The sequenced sample was peripheral blood. This receptor was obtained from a woman aged 30 to 39 with COVID-19, enrolled during active disease. CDR3 amino acids: CSASPGTGDGYTF. The CDR3 DNA reads as TGCAGTGCTAGTCCCGGGACAGGGGATGGCTACACCTTC.